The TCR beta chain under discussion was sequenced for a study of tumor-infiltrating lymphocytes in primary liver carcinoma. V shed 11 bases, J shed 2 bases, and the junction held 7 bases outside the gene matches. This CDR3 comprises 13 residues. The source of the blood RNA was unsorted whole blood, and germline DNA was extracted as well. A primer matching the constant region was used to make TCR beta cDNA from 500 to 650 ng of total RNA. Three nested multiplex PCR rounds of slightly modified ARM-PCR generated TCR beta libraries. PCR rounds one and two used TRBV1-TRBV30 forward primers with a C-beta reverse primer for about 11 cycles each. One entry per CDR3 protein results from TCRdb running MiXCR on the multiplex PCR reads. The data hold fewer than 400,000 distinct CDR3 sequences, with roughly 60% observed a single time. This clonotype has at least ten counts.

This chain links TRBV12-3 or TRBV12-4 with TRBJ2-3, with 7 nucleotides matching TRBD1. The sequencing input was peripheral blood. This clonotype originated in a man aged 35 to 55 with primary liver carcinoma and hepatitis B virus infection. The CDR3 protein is CAAGQANTDTQYF. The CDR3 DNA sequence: TGTGCCGCCGGACAGGCCAACACAGATACGCAGTATTTT.